This T cell receptor beta chain originates from a study of shared clonotypes between healthy human individuals. Turning to the study itself: Each donor's CD8 memory used one plate, CD8 naive two, each CD4 subset three. Study-wide results and limits: Richness estimates generally favored naive over memory subsets. Collection of samples was limited to blood; tissue repertoires likely differ.

Produced via immunoSEQ multiplex PCR; TCRdb's table is partial and in-frame only. The sample lists about 1.5 million clones, 95% to 99% occurring once. This clone was detected once. Its target is unknown. V was pared by 9 bases and J by 8 bases, with 5 bases of the junction left unmatched. CDR3 length equals 13 residues. The germline CDR1 and CDR2 sequences are MDHEN and SYDVKM. This receptor was taken from a man aged 25 to 45 in good health. J is TRBJ1-4 and V is TRBV28, with 11 bases identical to TRBD1. The specimen sequenced was naive CD4+ T cells sorted from blood. Subset reported: CD45RA+ positively selected. The CDR3 here is CASLRTGGEKLFF. The CDR3 DNA is TGTGCCAGTTTGCGGACAGGGGGCGAAAAACTGTTTTTT.